These T cell receptor beta chains were read from a single sample in a study of cytomegalovirus exposure and HLA in healthy donors. The repertoire was sequenced with immunoSEQ multiplex PCR; TCRdb's copy has only in-frame clones and lacks some. The sample records about 190,000 clones, 65% to 90% being singletons. Source material: PBMCs. The receptors originated from a man aged 35-49 years in good health and CMV-seropositive. CDR3s include the opening cysteine and the closing phenylalanine or tryptophan. A D gene is named only where the DNA matches it firmly. The size of a clone is reported for some rows only, either as once, few or many, or as a class for expanded clones.

TGTGCCACTGGACAGGACGCATTTGGCTACACCTTC CATGQDAFGYTF TRBV19 TRBD1 TRBJ1-2 -
TGTGCCAGCTCACTGTCGCTAGCGAGGAGTCAGGAAAACATTCAGTACTTC CASSLSLARSQENIQYF TRBV18 - TRBJ2-4 -
TGTGCCAGCAACAGGGGCGGGGATGGCTACACCTTC CASNRGGDGYTF TRBV6-1 TRBD1 TRBJ1-2 -
TGTGCCAGCAGCTGGGGGACTAGCGGGGGGGCCTACGAGACCCAGTACTTC CASSWGTSGGAYETQYF TRBV11-2 TRBD2 TRBJ2-5 -
TGTGCCAGCAGCGGACAGCCTAATGAAAAACTGTTTTTT CASSGQPNEKLFF TRBV2 - TRBJ1-4 once
TGCGCCAGCAGCTTGCCGGGGGGGAACAATGAGCAGTTCTTC CASSLPGGNNEQFF TRBV5-1 TRBD2 TRBJ2-1 -
TGTGCCAGCAGTTGGACAGGGGATAGCAATCAGCCCCAGCATTTT CASSWTGDSNQPQHF TRBV9 TRBD1 TRBJ1-5 -
TGTGCCAGCAGCTCCCCGGCGGGGAACTATGGCTACACCTTC CASSSPAGNYGYTF TRBV7-2 - TRBJ1-2 -
TGTGCCAGCAGTTTACAGGGGGCGAGGGAGCAGTACTTC CASSLQGAREQYF TRBV28 TRBD1 TRBJ2-7 -
TGTGCCAGCCAGGGTTTGAGCTATGGCTACACCTTC CASQGLSYGYTF TRBV7-2 - TRBJ1-2 -
TGCAGTGCTCAAGCGGGAGAGACCCAGTACTTC CSAQAGETQYF TRBV20-1 - TRBJ2-5 -
TGTGCCAGCAGCCAAGATAGGAGCGGACCCACAGATACGCAGTATTTT CASSQDRSGPTDTQYF TRBV4-2 - TRBJ2-3 -
TGTGCCAGCTCACCACCGGGGACAGGGGTCGAGCAGTACTTC CASSPPGTGVEQYF TRBV18 TRBD1 TRBJ2-7 -
TGTGCCAGCAGTTTAGAGGGGACAGCTACCTACGAGCAGTACTTC CASSLEGTATYEQYF TRBV28 TRBD1 TRBJ2-7 -
TGCAGCGTACGGGACAGGGGTACAGAGACCCAGTACTTC CSVRDRGTETQYF TRBV29-1 TRBD1 TRBJ2-5 once
TGTGCCAGCAGCGTAGGGGGCGGGGGCGCAGTCTACGAGCAGTACTTC CASSVGGGGAVYEQYF TRBV9 - TRBJ2-7 -
TGTGCCAGCAGCTTAACTAGCGGGGGGGCCACCTTCAATGGGGATACGCAGTATTTT CASSLTSGGATFNGDTQYF TRBV7-2 TRBD2 TRBJ2-3 once
TGTGCCAGCAGCTATGCATCCTACGAGCAGTACTTC CASSYASYEQYF TRBV7-6 - TRBJ2-7 -
TGTGCCAGCAGCTCGGTCCCGGCAGATACGCAGTATTTT CASSSVPADTQYF TRBV7-2 - TRBJ2-3 -
TGTGCCAGCAGCTTAGATCTAGACAGATTTTCCTATGGCTACACCTTC CASSLDLDRFSYGYTF TRBV11-2 - TRBJ1-2 -
TGCAGCGTCTCCCAGGGGGTGTACGAGCAGTACTTC CSVSQGVYEQYF TRBV29-1 TRBD1 TRBJ2-7 -
TGTGCCAGTAGTATCGGAGACAGGGTGGAAGCTTTCTTT CASSIGDRVEAFF TRBV19 TRBD1 TRBJ1-1 once
TGTGCCAGCAGCGTAGTTCCAACCGGGGAGCTGTTTTTT CASSVVPTGELFF TRBV9 - TRBJ2-2 -
TGTGCCAGCAGTTTAATGATGCCAGGGGAAGGCACACACGGAGAGACCCAGTACTTC CASSLMMPGEGTHGETQYF TRBV27 - TRBJ2-5 -
TGTGCCAGCAGCCCTGACGGGGGGGCAGATACGCAGTATTTT CASSPDGGADTQYF TRBV5-6 TRBD2 TRBJ2-3 -
TGCGCCAGCAGCTTGGGGACAGGGACGGAGGATACGCAGTATTTT CASSLGTGTEDTQYF TRBV5-1 TRBD1 TRBJ2-3 -
TGTGCCAGCAGCTTATCCAGATACTACGAGCAGTACTTC CASSLSRYYEQYF TRBV7-2 - TRBJ2-7 -
TGTGCCACCCATGAACAGGGTACTAATGAAAAACTGTTTTTT CATHEQGTNEKLFF TRBV28 - TRBJ1-4 -
TGCGCCAGCAGCTTAACTGGACAGGCGTGGGAGCAGTACTTC CASSLTGQAWEQYF TRBV5-1 TRBD1 TRBJ2-7 -
TGTGCCAGCAGTTTACCAGGGGAGGGCTATGGCTACACCTTC CASSLPGEGYGYTF TRBV28 - TRBJ1-2 -
TGTGCTAGCAGCTTAGAGCAGGGGGGCTACGAGCAGTACTTC CASSLEQGGYEQYF TRBV7-7 - TRBJ2-7 few
TGTGCCAGCAGAACCAGTTTCCGGGACAGCTCTGGAAACACCATATATTTT CASRTSFRDSSGNTIYF TRBV5-6 TRBD1 TRBJ1-3 -
TGTGCCAGCAGCTTCGGACAGGGCAGGGAGGAGACCCAGTACTTC CASSFGQGREETQYF TRBV7-3 TRBD1 TRBJ2-5 -
TGTGCCAGCTCACCCGGGACAGGTGGAAGAGAAAAACTGTTTTTT CASSPGTGGREKLFF TRBV18 TRBD1 TRBJ1-4 -
TGTGCCAGCAGCTTGTATGGGACAGGGGAAAGAGGAGATACGCAGTATTTT CASSLYGTGERGDTQYF TRBV5-6 TRBD1 TRBJ2-3 once
TGTGCCAGTAGTCCGACAAATCACCAAGAGCCCCAGCATTTT CASSPTNHQEPQHF TRBV19 - TRBJ1-5 once
TGTGCATATGGAGGCGGCTACACCTTC CAYGGGYTF TRBV30 - TRBJ1-2 -
TGTGCCAGCAGCCAACCCCCGGAGACAGGGGTTCTTCTGGGCTATGGCTACACCTTC CASSQPPETGVLLGYGYTF TRBV4-2 TRBD1 TRBJ1-2 few
TGTGCCAGCAGCTTACGACTAGCGGGGGGATATGTAGATACGCAGTATTTT CASSLRLAGGYVDTQYF TRBV11-1 TRBD2 TRBJ2-3 -
TGTGCCAGAAGCACGGGAAAAGTTGAGCAGTTCTTC CARSTGKVEQFF TRBV7-5 - TRBJ2-1 -
TGCGCCAGCAGCTTAGGGACAGGGGGTTCTAGTACAGATACGCAGTATTTT CASSLGTGGSSTDTQYF TRBV5-1 TRBD1 TRBJ2-3 -
TGCAGCGGGGCCCTAGCGGGGGGGAACAATGAGCAGTTCTTC CSGALAGGNNEQFF TRBV29-1 TRBD2 TRBJ2-1 once
TGTGCCAGCAGCGTAGGGGGGGGCGGGCAGCCCCAGCATTTT CASSVGGGGQPQHF TRBV9 - TRBJ1-5 -
TGTGCCAGCAGCTACCGAGGGGGGGAGGCAGATACGCAGTATTTT CASSYRGGEADTQYF TRBV5-4 - TRBJ2-3 -
TGTGCCAGCAGCAGACAGGGGACCACTGAAGCTTTCTTT CASSRQGTTEAFF TRBV6-5 TRBD1 TRBJ1-1 once
TGTGCCAGCAGTGAAGGCGGGGGGGATGCCGGGGAGCTGTTTTTT CASSEGGGDAGELFF TRBV2 TRBD2 TRBJ2-2 -
TGTGCCAGCAGCCCGGGACAGGGGTATGGCTACACCTTC CASSPGQGYGYTF TRBV14 TRBD1 TRBJ1-2 -